Listed here is a single T cell receptor beta chain. The data derive from a study of shared clonotypes between healthy human individuals. The naive CD8 population came from CD45RO-negative cells selected for CCR7, without terminally differentiated effector memory CD45RA+ cells. CDR3 length equals 16 residues. The germline V gene encodes CDR1 SGHVS and CDR2 FNYEAQ. Germline trimming cut 3 bases from V and 7 bases from J; bases unmatched to any gene: 10. Genomic DNA of every subset was divided equally among multiple immunoSEQ plates. Sequenced by immunoSEQ multiplex PCR; TCRdb stores in-frame clones only, minus some. The sample has some 2.1 million clones, around 93% seen once.

The chain combines TRBV7-6 with TRBJ2-2; the match to TRBD1 covers 8 bases. The TCR comes from a man aged 18 to 35 in good health. Some clones in this sample may be carry-over from other donors' samples. Sequencing was done on a sample of naive CD8+ T cells from PBMCs. The CDR3 sequence is CASSFLPGQGDGELFF. DNA for the CDR3: TGTGCCAGCAGCTTCCTGCCTGGACAGGGTGACGGGGAGCTGTTTTTT.